These 27 T cell receptor beta chains were all obtained from the same sample, sequenced in a study of T-cell reconstitution after alpha-beta-depleted transplantation in children. Researchers prepared the TCRbeta library using unique molecular identifiers, the study reports. Using its own MiXCR run on the PCR reads, TCRdb lists one record per CDR3 protein. The repertoire holds over 550,000 distinct CDR3 sequences, more than 9% seen once, with about 4.2% in the top ten. Sequenced here: PBMCs from the stem cell graft donor, sampled from the stem cell graft. The receptors derive from a human donor who donated a stem cell graft to a child with acute myeloid leukemia.

The chain combines TRBV11-2 with TRBJ2-7; D tentatively reads TRBD1 or TRBD2 (5 bases each). There are 16 residues in the CDR3. Germline V CDR1 and CDR2: SGHAT, FQNNGV. V dropped 2 bases and J dropped 3 bases, with 17 bases sitting between them. The CDR3 reads CASSLIGGTSFYEQYV. The CDR3 region has the DNA TGTGCCAGCAGCTTAATTGGTGGGACCTCCTTCTACGAGCAGTACGTC.

This clonotype was observed a handful of times. The CDR3 DNA reads as TGCAGCGCTGGGGGAGGGGGTCTGAACACTGAAGCTTTCTTT. This translates into CSAGGGGLNTEAFF. The chain carries TRBV29-1 and TRBJ1-1; D may be TRBD1 (6 bases). The CDR3 contains 14 residues. Trimming took 7 bases from V and 0 from J, leaving 15 bases between them. The germline V gene encodes CDR1 SQVTM and CDR2 ANQGSEA.

This chain connects TRBV9 to TRBJ2-6, with unresolved D. Between the trimmed V and J ends, which lost 3 bases and 2 bases, there was a span of 12 bases. The CDR3 is made up of 16 amino acids. The V gene's germline CDR1 is SGDLS and CDR2 YYNGEE. The CDR3 DNA reads TGTGCCAGCAGCGCGACATCAGGCACTGGGGCCAACGTCCTGACTTTC. It encodes CASSATSGTGANVLTF.

The chain combines TRBV25-1 with TRBJ2-5, with D unresolved. The V and J ends lost 2 bases and 3 bases respectively, with 10 bases between them. The CDR3 contains 14 residues. CDR1 and CDR2 from the germline V gene are MGHDK and SYGVNS. CDR3 amino acids: CASSERATKETQYF. As DNA, the CDR3 is TGTGCCAGCAGTGAACGGGCTACCAAAGAGACCCAGTACTTC.

The chain uses TRBV5-1 and TRBJ1-2; D is possibly TRBD1 (6 bases). The V and J ends lost 6 bases and 2 bases respectively, with 14 bases between them. Germline CDR1 SGHRS, CDR2 YFSETQ. The CDR3 sequence is 14 residues long. Here the CDR3 reads CASNQGLSNYGYTF. Written as DNA, the CDR3 is TGCGCCAGCAACCAGGGGCTCTCCAACTATGGCTACACCTTC.

This clonotype was seen a handful of times. V is TRBV29-1 and J is TRBJ2-2; D may correspond to TRBD1 or TRBD2 (6 bases each). V shed 6 bases and J shed 0 bases, with 11 bases lying between them. The CDR3 is made up of 14 amino acids. CDR1 SQVTM and CDR2 ANQGSEA come from the germline V gene. The CDR3 DNA sequence: TGCAGCGTGGGGGCTAGCGCGAACACCGGGGAGCTGTTTTTT. This gives the protein CSVGASANTGELFF.

This clonotype was picked up many times. CDR3 DNA: TGTGCCCCCCCCCGGACAGGGGTCTACGAGCAGTACTTC. Protein sequence: CAPPRTGVYEQYF. The J gene is TRBJ2-7, the V gene TRBV10-3; 9 nucleotides match TRBD1. The CDR3 spans 13 residues. J was trimmed by 3 bases and V by 11 bases; bases with no gene match: 8. Germline lookup yields CDR1 ENHRY and CDR2 SYGVKD.

Only a few counts were recorded for this clonotype. The rearrangement joins TRBV4-2 to TRBJ2-7, with D possibly TRBD1 on 5 matching bases. CDR1 is LGHNA, CDR2 YNFKEQ, per germline. V was clipped by 0 bases and J by 6 bases, with 15 bases between them. This CDR3 spans 15 amino acids. The CDR3 region has the DNA TGTGCCAGCAGCCAAGACTCAGGGATGATACTCGAGCAGTACTTC. Protein: CASSQDSGMILEQYF.

At least ten counts were recorded for this clonotype. V usage is TRBV20-1 and J usage is TRBJ2-3; D is unresolved. The CDR3 is 11 residues long. The V end lost 5 bases, the J end lost 0 bases, and 3 bases lay between the germline ends. The germline CDR1 and CDR2 sequences are DFQATT and SNEGSKA (reference sequence). Written as DNA, the CDR3 is TGCAGTGCTGCTAGCACAGATACGCAGTATTTT. It specifies CSAASTDTQYF.

Only a few counts were recorded for this clonotype. The chain has TRBV20-1 and TRBJ2-7; maybe TRBD2 (6 bases). There are 14 residues in the CDR3. V gave up 1 base and J gave up 4 bases, with 14 bases separating them. In germline, CDR1 is DFQATT, CDR2 SNEGSKA (reference sequence). CDR3 in DNA: TGCAGTGCTAGAGGGGTTAGCGGAGGATACGAGCAGTACTTC. Residues: CSARGVSGGYEQYF.

This clonotype appeared a few times. V is TRBV27 and J is TRBJ1-1; D is unresolved. Trimming cost V 10 bases and J 4 bases, with 16 bases left between them. CDR3 length: 13 amino acids. CDR1 is MNHEY, CDR2 SMNVEV, per germline (reference sequence). The CDR3: CATRTGSSTEAFF. The CDR3 DNA follows: TGTGCCACCAGAACGGGCAGTAGCACTGAAGCTTTCTTT.

This chain links TRBV19 with TRBJ2-1; 10 nucleotides line up with TRBD2. V lost 3 bases to trimming and J lost 5 bases; unmatched junction nucleotides: 13. The germline V gene encodes CDR1 LNHDA and CDR2 SQIVND (reference sequence). The CDR3 length is 18 residues. As DNA, the CDR3 is TGTGCCAGTAGTATGGTGACTCGGGCTAGCGGGGGACACAATGAGCAGTTCTTC. Amino acid sequence: CASSMVTRASGGHNEQFF. The complete variable domain, with remaining parts taken from reference TRBV19 and TRBJ2-1, reads DGGITQSPKYLFRKEGQNVTLSCEQNLNHDAMYWYRQDPGQGLRLIYYSQIVNDFQKGDIAEGYSVSREKKESFPLTVTSAQKNPTAFYLCASSMVTRASGGHNEQFFGPGTRLTVL.

V gene TRBV19 combines with J gene TRBJ2-1; no firm D call. The V and J ends lost 8 bases and 9 bases respectively, with 23 bases between them. CDR3 length: 15 amino acids. Looked up from germline, CDR1 is LNHDA and CDR2 is SQIVND (reference sequence). The CDR3 DNA reads TGTGCCAGTCGAAGGTCGATTACGGTTGTCGGTGAGCAGTTCTTC. It encodes CASRRSITVVGEQFF.

The sample holds a few counts of this clonotype. V is TRBV12-3 or TRBV12-4 and J is TRBJ2-7, with 8 bases lining up with TRBD2. Trimming took 2 bases from V and 4 from J; bases not matched to a gene: 7. This CDR3 comprises 15 residues. The CDR3 sequence is CASSLWSGSLYEQYF. The CDR3 DNA sequence: TGTGCCAGCAGTTTATGGAGCGGGAGTCTGTACGAGCAGTACTTC.

The table lists this clonotype with a few counts. The chain joins TRBV24-1 to TRBJ2-3; D not certain. V lost 5 bases and J lost 6, with 11 bases in between. This CDR3 is 13 amino acids long. CDR1 is KGHDR and CDR2 is SFDVKD in the germline V gene. CDR3 bases: TGTGCCACCAGTGCTCCTGTTTGGGATACGCAGTATTTT. It codes for CATSAPVWDTQYF.

The genes are TRBV7-3 and TRBJ2-4; a possible D gene is TRBD2 (6 bases). CDR1 SGHTA and CDR2 FQGTGA come from the germline V gene. CDR3 length: 16 residues. V was pared by 2 bases and J by 0 bases, with 11 bases between. CDR3: CASSLSQGGAKNIQYF. The CDR3, as DNA: TGTGCCAGCAGCTTATCTCAGGGAGGAGCCAAAAACATTCAGTACTTC.

This rearrangement joins TRBV20-1 to TRBJ2-1; perhaps TRBD2 as D (6 bases). CDR1 and CDR2 (germline): DFQATT, SNEGSKA (reference sequence). CDR3 length: 15 amino acids. V lost 2 bases and J lost 4, with 15 bases in between. The CDR3 reads CSARFGTGDYNEQFF. The CDR3 bases are TGCAGTGCTAGATTTGGGACTGGCGATTACAATGAGCAGTTCTTC.

There are many counts of this clonotype. The rearrangement uses TRBV27 and TRBJ2-1; D not resolved. This CDR3 has 16 residues. The V gene's germline CDR1 is MNHEY and CDR2 SMNVEV (reference sequence). With 2 bases removed from V and 2 bases from J, the gap between germline ends came to 13 bases. CDR3 residues: CASSLRVEPPYNEQFF. DNA of the CDR3: TGTGCCAGCAGTTTACGGGTCGAGCCCCCCTACAATGAGCAGTTCTTC.

The CDR3 DNA sequence: TGTGCCAGCAGCTCCCTTCCTTCCGGAGGGGAGCTGTTTTTT. The encoded protein is CASSSLPSGGELFF. V usage is TRBV7-3 and J usage is TRBJ2-2; no reliable D call. Germline CDR1 reads SGHTA; CDR2 reads FQGTGA. V was cut by 4 bases and J by 8 bases, with 14 bases left in between. This CDR3 has 14 amino acids.

V is TRBV20-1 and J is TRBJ2-3, with D unclear. V dropped 0 bases and J dropped 3 bases, with 16 bases sitting between them. Germline lookup yields CDR1 DFQATT and CDR2 SNEGSKA (reference sequence). This CDR3 is 16 amino acids long. This CDR3 is CSARDRPDVFTDTQYF. The CDR3 DNA follows: TGCAGTGCTAGAGACCGACCCGACGTATTTACAGATACGCAGTATTTT.

V and J are TRBV28 and TRBJ1-1; a possible D gene is TRBD1 (6 bases). Germline values: CDR1 MDHEN, CDR2 SYDVKM. The CDR3 totals 17 residues. Deletions cut 6 bases from V and 4 bases from J, with 24 bases between. In DNA form, the CDR3 reads TGTGCCAGCAGCTTAACAGGGACTGATTCGGGGAGCACTGAAGCTTTCTTT. Translating it yields CASSLTGTDSGSTEAFF.

This clonotype was seen ten or more times. The V and J genes are TRBV5-1 and TRBJ1-1, with 8 nucleotides matching TRBD1. The CDR3 covers 14 residues. The V gene end was trimmed by 5 bases and the J gene end by 1 base; junction bases not matched to a gene: 4. The germline CDR1 and CDR2 sequences are SGHRS and YFSETQ. As DNA, the CDR3 is TGCGCCAGCAGTCAACAGGGGGGGAACACTGAAGCTTTCTTT. Translated: CASSQQGGNTEAFF.

This sequence joins TRBV25-1 and TRBJ2-5; 8 bases agree with TRBD2. V gave up 1 base and J gave up 5 bases; unmatched junction bases: 15. Germline V CDR1 and CDR2: MGHDK, SYGVNS. The CDR3 has 18 amino acids. The CDR3: CASSESRGGGRIKETQYF. CDR3 DNA: TGTGCCAGCAGTGAATCGCGCGGGGGCGGGAGGATTAAGGAGACCCAGTACTTC.

There are a few counts of this clonotype. V gene TRBV7-1 combines with J gene TRBJ2-1, with 9 positions matching TRBD1. TRBV7-1 is placed among ORFs of uncertain function. Losses at the gene ends were 2 bases for V and 0 bases for J; bases not matched to a gene: 20. There are 22 residues in the CDR3. CDR3 region: CASSSTRPVWGQGLSSYNEQFF. CDR3 DNA sequence: TGTGCCAGCAGCTCAACAAGGCCCGTGTGGGGACAGGGCCTTAGCTCCTACAATGAGCAGTTCTTC.

This clonotype was seen repeatedly, ten times or more. The chain recombines TRBV5-4 with TRBJ2-1, with D unclear. Per germline, CDR1 SGHNT and CDR2 YYREEE (reference sequence). Trimming pared 3 bases from V and 4 bases from J, leaving 14 bases between. The CDR3 runs to 15 residues. CDR3 DNA sequence: TGTGCCAGCAGCTCCTCCAAAGTAACGTACAATGAGCAGTTCTTC. This codes for CASSSSKVTYNEQFF. The full variable domain, rest sourced from reference TRBV5-4 and TRBJ2-1, is ETGVTQSPTHLIKTRGQQVTLRCSSQSGHNTVSWYQQALGQGPQFIFQYYREEENGRGNFPPRFSGLQFPNYSSELNVNALELDDSALYLCASSSSKVTYNEQFFGPGTRLTVL.

This clonotype was seen many times. The gene calls are TRBV6-2 or TRBV6-3 and TRBJ2-1, with a tentative D call TRBD2 (6 bases). This CDR3 is built from 21 residues. Per germline, CDR1 MNHEY and CDR2 SVGEGT. V was clipped by 2 bases and J by 0 bases, with 26 bases between them. The CDR3 nucleotides read TGTGCCAGCAGTTACCCTAGCGCGAGTTTCGGGTTAAGGAGCTCCTACAATGAGCAGTTCTTC. This gives the protein CASSYPSASFGLRSSYNEQFF.

This chain joins TRBV30 and TRBJ2-3, with D hard to call. Germline CDR1 reads GTSNPN; CDR2 reads SVGIG (reference sequence). This CDR3 has 13 residues. Trimming shortened V by 2 bases and J by 2 bases, and 8 bases separated the two germline ends. CDR3 bases: TGTGCCTGGAGTCATCTATACACAGATACGCAGTATTTT. It encodes CAWSHLYTDTQYF.